A selection of T cell receptor beta chains follows, all from one sample in a study of cytomegalovirus exposure and HLA in healthy donors. Only in-frame clones appear in the TCRdb table, and some are missing; sequencing was by immunoSEQ multiplex PCR. The repertoire holds 42,000 or so clones, 50% seen once, with over 10% in the top ten. Sequenced material: PBMCs. All receptors derive from a human donor in good health. Both conserved end residues are part of each CDR3. A D gene is named only where the DNA matches it firmly. Some rows mark clone size as missing; the rest say once, few, many or name a class of expanded clone.

cdr3_aa: CASSLEVRVRGGNQPQHF; cdr3_nt: TGTGCCAGCAGCTTAGAAGTCCGTGTCAGGGGCGGCAATCAGCCCCAGCATTTT; clone_size: .; cdr3_length: 18; v_call: TRBV7-2; d_call: .; j_call: TRBJ1-5
cdr3_aa: CASSLVGGESNQPQHF; cdr3_nt: TGCGCCAGCAGCTTGGTTGGAGGGGAGAGCAATCAGCCCCAGCATTTT; clone_size: .; cdr3_length: 16; v_call: TRBV5-1; d_call: .; j_call: TRBJ1-5
cdr3_aa: CASMAGEGWDEQFF; cdr3_nt: TGTGCCAGCATGGCGGGAGAAGGGTGGGATGAGCAGTTCTTC; clone_size: medium-sized; cdr3_length: 14; v_call: TRBV28; d_call: TRBD2; j_call: TRBJ2-1
cdr3_aa: CASSEARRGRYNEQFF; cdr3_nt: TGTGCCAGCAGTGAAGCGCGTAGGGGAAGGTACAATGAGCAGTTCTTC; clone_size: few; cdr3_length: 16; v_call: TRBV6-1; d_call: .; j_call: TRBJ2-1
cdr3_aa: CASSLGPGGSRETQYF; cdr3_nt: TGCGCCAGCAGCCTAGGCCCGGGAGGCTCCCGAGAGACCCAGTACTTC; clone_size: .; cdr3_length: 16; v_call: TRBV7-3; d_call: TRBD2; j_call: TRBJ2-5
cdr3_aa: CASSLALAGPTGELFF; cdr3_nt: TGTGCCAGCAGCTTGGCCTTAGCGGGGCCCACCGGGGAGCTGTTTTTT; clone_size: .; cdr3_length: 16; v_call: TRBV5-8; d_call: TRBD2; j_call: TRBJ2-2
cdr3_aa: CASSWVGGDTQYF; cdr3_nt: TGTGCCAGCAGCTGGGTAGGGGGAGATACGCAGTATTTT; clone_size: .; cdr3_length: 13; v_call: TRBV5-5; d_call: .; j_call: TRBJ2-3
cdr3_aa: CASSYRHNQPQHF; cdr3_nt: TGTGCCAGCAGTTACAGACACAATCAGCCCCAGCATTTT; clone_size: .; cdr3_length: 13; v_call: TRBV6-5; d_call: .; j_call: TRBJ1-5
cdr3_aa: CASSRGTATTVGSYNEQFF; cdr3_nt: TGTGCCAGCAGTAGGGGGACAGCGACCACGGTCGGATCCTACAATGAGCAGTTCTTC; clone_size: few; cdr3_length: 19; v_call: TRBV7-9; d_call: TRBD1; j_call: TRBJ2-1
cdr3_aa: CAISSYSGGAHNEQFF; cdr3_nt: TGTGCCATCAGTTCTTATAGCGGGGGGGCCCACAATGAGCAGTTCTTC; clone_size: once; cdr3_length: 16; v_call: TRBV10-3; d_call: TRBD2; j_call: TRBJ2-1
cdr3_aa: CASFRDRRMNTEAFF; cdr3_nt: TGTGCCAGCTTCCGGGACAGACGGATGAACACTGAAGCTTTCTTT; clone_size: once; cdr3_length: 15; v_call: TRBV18; d_call: TRBD1; j_call: TRBJ1-1
cdr3_aa: CASSHLDFRDGYTF; cdr3_nt: TGTGCCAGTAGCCACCTTGACTTCAGGGATGGCTACACCTTC; clone_size: few; cdr3_length: 14; v_call: TRBV19; d_call: .; j_call: TRBJ1-2
cdr3_aa: CASSLAPDRGEQYF; cdr3_nt: TGTGCCAGCAGCTTAGCGCCTGACCGGGGCGAGCAGTACTTC; clone_size: .; cdr3_length: 14; v_call: TRBV7-2; d_call: .; j_call: TRBJ2-7
cdr3_aa: CASSPLTRSGELFF; cdr3_nt: TGTGCCAGCTCCCCACTCACGAGGAGCGGGGAGCTGTTTTTT; clone_size: .; cdr3_length: 14; v_call: TRBV7-2; d_call: .; j_call: TRBJ2-2
cdr3_aa: CASSVGGAPSRGHEQFF; cdr3_nt: TGTGCCAGCAGCGTAGGGGGAGCGCCATCTCGCGGACATGAGCAGTTCTTC; clone_size: .; cdr3_length: 17; v_call: TRBV9; d_call: .; j_call: TRBJ2-1
cdr3_aa: CASRIVGALGTYEQYF; cdr3_nt: TGTGCCAGCAGAATAGTTGGGGCCCTAGGGACCTACGAGCAGTACTTC; clone_size: .; cdr3_length: 16; v_call: TRBV6-6; d_call: .; j_call: TRBJ2-7
cdr3_aa: CASSLSGTPFTEQYF; cdr3_nt: TGTGCCAGCAGTTTATCCGGGACTCCGTTCACGGAGCAGTACTTC; clone_size: few; cdr3_length: 15; v_call: TRBV6-5; d_call: .; j_call: TRBJ2-7
cdr3_aa: CASSVGPAGGGGYTF; cdr3_nt: TGTGCCAGCAGCGTAGGTCCCGCGGGAGGCGGTGGCTACACCTTC; clone_size: few; cdr3_length: 15; v_call: TRBV9; d_call: .; j_call: TRBJ1-2
cdr3_aa: CASGLAGGRYEQYF; cdr3_nt: TGTGCCAGTGGACTAGCGGGGGGGCGCTACGAGCAGTACTTC; clone_size: .; cdr3_length: 14; v_call: TRBV28; d_call: TRBD2; j_call: TRBJ2-7
cdr3_aa: CSVEWSGNTDTQYF; cdr3_nt: TGCAGCGTTGAATGGTCAGGCAACACAGATACGCAGTATTTT; clone_size: .; cdr3_length: 14; v_call: TRBV29-1; d_call: .; j_call: TRBJ2-3
cdr3_aa: CASSTMTAPNEKLFF; cdr3_nt: TGTGCCAGCAGCACGATGACAGCTCCTAATGAAAAACTGTTTTTT; clone_size: few; cdr3_length: 15; v_call: TRBV7-2; d_call: .; j_call: TRBJ1-4
cdr3_aa: CASSHLEAIAKNIQYF; cdr3_nt: TGCGCCAGCAGTCATCTGGAGGCAATAGCCAAAAACATTCAGTACTTC; clone_size: .; cdr3_length: 16; v_call: TRBV23-1; d_call: .; j_call: TRBJ2-4
cdr3_aa: CASSVTSGTTYNEQFF; cdr3_nt: TGTGCCAGCAGCGTCACTAGCGGGACCACCTACAATGAGCAGTTCTTC; clone_size: .; cdr3_length: 16; v_call: TRBV9; d_call: TRBD2; j_call: TRBJ2-1
cdr3_aa: CASSLGRLATYNEQFF; cdr3_nt: TGTGCCAGCAGCTTGGGGAGACTAGCGACATACAATGAGCAGTTCTTC; clone_size: once; cdr3_length: 16; v_call: TRBV5-4; d_call: TRBD2; j_call: TRBJ2-1
cdr3_aa: CSVNARSRRTGTGDGYTF; cdr3_nt: TGCAGCGTTAACGCCCGCTCCCGTAGAACCGGGACAGGGGATGGCTACACCTTC; clone_size: few; cdr3_length: 18; v_call: TRBV29-1; d_call: TRBD1; j_call: TRBJ1-2
cdr3_aa: CASVSQGATTEAFF; cdr3_nt: TGTGCCAGCGTATCCCAGGGGGCGACCACTGAAGCTTTCTTT; clone_size: few; cdr3_length: 14; v_call: TRBV28; d_call: TRBD1; j_call: TRBJ1-1
cdr3_aa: CSVESPGEAFF; cdr3_nt: TGCAGCGTTGAATCCCCGGGTGAAGCTTTCTTT; clone_size: few; cdr3_length: 11; v_call: TRBV29-1; d_call: .; j_call: TRBJ1-1
cdr3_aa: CASSDSLAVYNEQFF; cdr3_nt: TGTGCCAGCAGTGACTCACTAGCGGTATACAATGAGCAGTTCTTC; clone_size: .; cdr3_length: 15; v_call: TRBV6-4; d_call: TRBD2; j_call: TRBJ2-1
cdr3_aa: CASSRRRQETQYF; cdr3_nt: TGTGCCAGCAGTCGACGGAGACAAGAGACCCAGTACTTC; clone_size: .; cdr3_length: 13; v_call: TRBV27; d_call: .; j_call: TRBJ2-5
cdr3_aa: CASSYSEGLGTGELFF; cdr3_nt: TGTGCCAGCAGTTACTCGGAGGGGCTGGGCACCGGGGAGCTGTTTTTT; clone_size: few; cdr3_length: 16; v_call: TRBV6-5; d_call: .; j_call: TRBJ2-2
cdr3_aa: CASSSYELSGERIGELFF; cdr3_nt: TGTGCCAGCAGCTCCTACGAGCTGAGCGGGGAGAGGATCGGGGAGCTGTTTTTT; clone_size: .; cdr3_length: 18; v_call: TRBV7-3; d_call: TRBD2; j_call: TRBJ2-2
cdr3_aa: CASSPLTSTEAFF; cdr3_nt: TGTGCCAGCAGTCCCCTCACGAGCACCGAAGCTTTCTTT; clone_size: .; cdr3_length: 13; v_call: TRBV27; d_call: .; j_call: TRBJ1-1
cdr3_aa: CASSPPGLATAYEQYF; cdr3_nt: TGTGCCAGCTCACCACCGGGACTAGCGACCGCCTACGAGCAGTACTTC; clone_size: .; cdr3_length: 16; v_call: TRBV18; d_call: TRBD2; j_call: TRBJ2-7
cdr3_aa: CASSPNRVEDYTEAFF; cdr3_nt: TGTGCCAGCAGTCCAAACAGGGTAGAGGATTACACTGAAGCTTTCTTT; clone_size: few; cdr3_length: 16; v_call: TRBV9; d_call: .; j_call: TRBJ1-1
cdr3_aa: CASSGQGHTYEQYF; cdr3_nt: TGTGCCAGCAGTGGTCAGGGGCATACCTACGAGCAGTACTTC; clone_size: .; cdr3_length: 14; v_call: TRBV6-6; d_call: .; j_call: TRBJ2-7
cdr3_aa: CASSLAGGAGEQYF; cdr3_nt: TGCGCCAGCAGCTTGGCGGGAGGGGCCGGGGAGCAGTACTTC; clone_size: few; cdr3_length: 14; v_call: TRBV5-1; d_call: TRBD2; j_call: TRBJ2-7
cdr3_aa: CASTQQGRYGYTF; cdr3_nt: TGTGCCAGCACCCAACAGGGCCGCTATGGCTACACCTTC; clone_size: few; cdr3_length: 13; v_call: TRBV25-1; d_call: .; j_call: TRBJ1-2
cdr3_aa: CASSLEGGRRGASSYEQYF; cdr3_nt: TGTGCCAGCAGCTTAGAGGGGGGGAGGCGGGGAGCGAGCTCCTACGAGCAGTACTTC; clone_size: few; cdr3_length: 19; v_call: TRBV13; d_call: .; j_call: TRBJ2-7
cdr3_aa: CASSPTGTGFGALHF; cdr3_nt: TGCGCCAGCAGCCCTACCGGGACAGGGTTTGGGGCCCTCCACTTT; clone_size: medium-sized; cdr3_length: 15; v_call: TRBV5-1; d_call: TRBD1; j_call: TRBJ1-6
cdr3_aa: CASSLGGEAGANVLTF; cdr3_nt: TGCGCCAGCAGCTTGGGGGGGGAGGCTGGGGCCAACGTCCTGACTTTC; clone_size: .; cdr3_length: 16; v_call: TRBV5-1; d_call: .; j_call: TRBJ2-6
cdr3_aa: CAWVGQGGNGEAFF; cdr3_nt: TGTGCCTGGGTAGGACAGGGGGGAAATGGTGAAGCTTTCTTT; clone_size: .; cdr3_length: 14; v_call: TRBV30; d_call: TRBD1; j_call: TRBJ1-1
cdr3_aa: CASKSEQYNTEAFF; cdr3_nt: TGTGCCAGCAAGTCCGAACAGTATAACACTGAAGCTTTCTTT; clone_size: .; cdr3_length: 14; v_call: TRBV27; d_call: .; j_call: TRBJ1-1
cdr3_aa: CASPGEEIPRNTEAFF; cdr3_nt: TGTGCCAGCCCCGGGGAGGAGATACCAAGAAACACTGAAGCTTTCTTT; clone_size: few; cdr3_length: 16; v_call: TRBV21-1; d_call: .; j_call: TRBJ1-1
cdr3_aa: CAIGAGQGHYEKLFF; cdr3_nt: TGTGCCATCGGGGCGGGACAGGGGCATTATGAAAAACTGTTTTTT; clone_size: few; cdr3_length: 15; v_call: TRBV10-3; d_call: TRBD1; j_call: TRBJ1-4
cdr3_aa: CASSRSLAGGTETQYF; cdr3_nt: TGTGCCAGTAGTAGATCACTAGCGGGGGGGACGGAGACCCAGTACTTC; clone_size: .; cdr3_length: 16; v_call: TRBV19; d_call: TRBD2; j_call: TRBJ2-5
cdr3_aa: CASSRTGFYGYTF; cdr3_nt: TGTGCCAGCAGTAGAACAGGGTTCTATGGCTACACCTTC; clone_size: .; cdr3_length: 13; v_call: TRBV2; d_call: .; j_call: TRBJ1-2
cdr3_aa: CASSLVGGRETQYF; cdr3_nt: TGTGCCAGCAGCTTAGTCGGGGGGCGGGAGACCCAGTACTTC; clone_size: once; cdr3_length: 14; v_call: TRBV7-9; d_call: .; j_call: TRBJ2-5
cdr3_aa: CASTTTGGDQPQHF; cdr3_nt: TGTGCCAGCACCACCACGGGCGGGGATCAGCCCCAGCATTTT; clone_size: .; cdr3_length: 14; v_call: TRBV2; d_call: .; j_call: TRBJ1-5
cdr3_aa: CAWSTSVSYEQYF; cdr3_nt: TGTGCCTGGAGTACTAGCGTCTCCTACGAGCAGTACTTC; clone_size: .; cdr3_length: 13; v_call: TRBV30; d_call: TRBD2; j_call: TRBJ2-7
cdr3_aa: CASSSEFSGNTIYF; cdr3_nt: TGTGCCAGCAGCTCCGAGTTTTCCGGAAACACCATATATTTT; clone_size: .; cdr3_length: 14; v_call: TRBV7-2; d_call: .; j_call: TRBJ1-3
cdr3_aa: CASSGTGETQYF; cdr3_nt: TGTGCCAGCTCCGGGACAGGAGAGACCCAGTACTTC; clone_size: few; cdr3_length: 12; v_call: TRBV18; d_call: TRBD1; j_call: TRBJ2-5
cdr3_aa: CASSFSVYSGNTIYF; cdr3_nt: TGTGCCAGCAGTTTCTCGGTTTACTCTGGAAACACCATATATTTT; clone_size: .; cdr3_length: 15; v_call: TRBV2; d_call: .; j_call: TRBJ1-3
cdr3_aa: CASSVDRADTQYF; cdr3_nt: TGTGCCAGTAGTGTGGACAGGGCAGATACGCAGTATTTT; clone_size: .; cdr3_length: 13; v_call: TRBV19; d_call: TRBD1; j_call: TRBJ2-3